This TCR beta chain was recorded in a study of CD8 T cells in Susac syndrome. Study at large: Patients with Susac syndrome had blood drawn and were at that point therapy-naive, on corticosteroids, or on intravenous immunoglobulin alone.

Regarding this clonotype: What it recognizes is unknown.

A quantity of about 0.5 to 1 ug RNA underwent reverse transcription using random hexamers. TCRdb analysed the immunoSEQ multiplex PCR reads with MiXCR anew, one entry per CDR3 protein. The sample consists of some 250,000 distinct CDR3 sequences, 95% to 97% of them appearing once. Trimming removed 4 bases from V and 4 bases from J; junction bases left unmatched: 4. In germline, CDR1 is KGHSH, CDR2 LQKENI. The CDR3 consists of 14 residues. Broader study findings: Clonal expansion was not observed in the Susac syndrome CD4+ T cell repertoires.

The material sequenced was CD4+ T cells from PBMCs. This receptor was identified in a human donor with Susac syndrome. V gene TRBV18 combines with J gene TRBJ1-1, with TRBD1 matching over 9 bases. CDR3 DNA sequence: TGTGCCAGCTCACTACAGGGGGCCGCCACTGAAGCTTTCTTT. Its translation is CASSLQGAATEAFF.